This TCR beta chain was sequenced in a study of T-cell memory formation after mild COVID-19. The germline V gene has CDR1 LGHDT and CDR2 YNNKEL (reference sequence). This CDR3 contains 16 residues. The V end lost 4 bases, the J end lost 0 bases, and 13 bases lay between the germline ends. There are a few counts of this clonotype. TCRdb called the 5' RACE reads again in MiXCR, with one record for every CDR3 protein. The sample yields about 160,000 distinct CDR3 sequences, around a third seen once. The chain joins TRBV3-1 to TRBJ1-3, with D possibly TRBD1 on 5 matching bases. Sample: PBMCs or a T cell subset sorted from them (not recorded which). The sequence derives from an adult woman who had mild COVID-19 (a few samples of this study predate the infection). Cell type and time point are not known. Here the CDR3 reads CASSPERGSSGNTIYF. CDR3 sequence (DNA): TGTGCCAGCAGCCCCGAGCGGGGCAGCTCTGGAAACACCATATATTTT.